The next 14 T cell receptor beta chains were all read from a single sample in a study of shared clonotypes between healthy human individuals. Sequencing was performed with immunoSEQ multiplex PCR; in TCRdb, only in-frame clones are kept and a portion is missing. Among about 2.1 million clones listed, 85% to 95% were seen once. Naivety among CD8 cells was defined by CD45RO negativity and positive CCR7 selection, thereby excluding terminally differentiated effector memory CD45RA+ cells. The specimen was naive CD8+ T cells from PBMCs. The receptors here all came from a young man in good health. Some clones in this sample may be carry-over from other donors' samples.

The chain has TRBV7-9 and TRBJ1-5; D remains unclear. Germline V gives CDR1 SEHNR, CDR2 FQNEAQ (reference sequence). The CDR3 totals 14 residues. V lost 3 bases and J lost 5, with 11 bases in between. The CDR3 loop is CASSLEVGDQPQHF. In DNA form, the CDR3 reads TGTGCCAGCAGCTTGGAAGTTGGGGATCAGCCCCAGCATTTT.

The V and J genes are TRBV28 and TRBJ2-2, with D perhaps being TRBD1 or TRBD2 (5 bases each). Between the trimmed V and J ends, which lost 3 bases and 1 base, there was a span of 15 bases. The CDR3 covers 17 residues. Germline loops: CDR1 MDHEN, CDR2 SYDVKM. CDR3 protein: CASSFPGTPRNTGELFF. The CDR3 nucleotides read TGTGCCAGCAGTTTCCCCGGGACCCCTAGGAACACCGGGGAGCTGTTTTTT.

Turning to this clone: The sample carries other DNA sequences with the same CDR3. This sequence joins TRBV5-1 and TRBJ2-7, with D possibly matching TRBD1 (6 bases). Germline assignment: CDR1 SGHRS and CDR2 YFSETQ. The V end lost 3 bases, the J end lost 3 bases, and 13 bases lay between the germline ends. The CDR3 spans 14 residues. The chain's CDR3 is CASSSRDTLYEQYF. The CDR3 DNA reads TGCGCCAGCAGCTCCCGGGACACTCTCTACGAGCAGTACTTC. Combining the CDR3 with reference TRBV5-1 and TRBJ2-7 gives the whole variable domain KAGVTQTPRYLIKTRGQQVTLSCSPISGHRSVSWYQQTPGQGLQFLFEYFSETQRNKGNFPGRFSGRQFSNSRSEMNVSTLELGDSALYLCASSSRDTLYEQYFGPGTRLTVT.

A remark on this clone: Relative to the germline gene, one junction end is altered; a read error may explain this. The chain links TRBV7-8 to TRBJ1-3; D possibly corresponds to TRBD1 (5 bases). Germline V lookup: CDR1 SGHVS, CDR2 FQNEAQ. The CDR3 runs 17 residues. CDR3 in amino acids: CASSPPEGPFSGSTIYF. The CDR3 DNA sequence: TGTGCCAGCAGCCCCCCGGAGGGGCCATTCTCTGGAAGCACCATATATTTT.

V gene TRBV7-9 combines with J gene TRBJ2-6, with 8 bases lining up with TRBD1. The germline V gene has CDR1 SEHNR and CDR2 FQNEAQ (reference sequence). This CDR3 has 18 residues. Trimming removed 5 bases from V and 0 bases from J; junction bases left unmatched: 9. The DNA of the CDR3 is TGTGCCAGCAGCCGAGGGACAGGCGGGTTCTCTGGGGCCAACGTCCTGACTTTC. Translation gives CASSRGTGGFSGANVLTF.

The rearrangement uses TRBV13 and TRBJ1-1; D perhaps matches TRBD1 (5 bases). Germline CDR1 reads PRHDT; CDR2 reads FYEKMQ (reference sequence). The CDR3 covers 14 residues. V gave up 5 bases and J gave up 8 bases, with 18 bases separating them. The CDR3 loop reads CASSTGGRKIEAFF. As DNA, the CDR3 is TGTGCCAGCAGCACGGGGGGACGGAAGATAGAAGCTTTCTTT.

V gene TRBV5-1 combines with J gene TRBJ2-1; 9 bases match TRBD2. The CDR3 has 15 amino acids. V trimming: 0 bases; J trimming: 8 bases; junction bases outside the gene matches: 6. The germline CDR1 and CDR2 sequences are SGHRS and YFSETQ. The CDR3 sequence: CASSLVGLAYYEQFF. The CDR3 DNA follows: TGCGCCAGCAGCTTGGTCGGACTAGCGTATTATGAGCAGTTCTTC.

The CDR3 nucleotides are TGTGCCAGCAGCTCCCATCACTCTAGCGGGAGGACCGGGGAGCTGTTTTTT. Residues: CASSSHHSSGRTGELFF. The J gene is TRBJ2-2, the V gene TRBV11-3; 11 bases line up with TRBD2. V was clipped by 4 bases and J by 5 bases; unmatched bases: 9. This CDR3 comprises 17 residues. Germline values: CDR1 SGHNT, CDR2 YENEEA. Full variable domain (missing parts from reference TRBV11-3 and TRBJ2-2): EAGVVQSPRYKIIEKKQPVAFWCNPISGHNTLYWYLQNLGQGPELLIRYENEEAVDDSQLPKDRFSAERLKGVDSTLKIQPAELGDSAVYLCASSSHHSSGRTGELFFGEGSRLTVL.

The rearrangement uses TRBV28 and TRBJ2-4; D is perhaps TRBD1 (6 bases). Germline lookup yields CDR1 MDHEN and CDR2 SYDVKM. The CDR3 covers 17 residues. The V end lost 5 bases, the J end lost 1 base, and 18 bases lay between the germline ends. The CDR3 sequence: CASSSKTGVVAKNIQYF. CDR3 DNA sequence: TGTGCCAGCAGTAGCAAGACAGGAGTCGTTGCCAAAAACATTCAGTACTTC.

The V and J genes are TRBV7-9 and TRBJ2-7; TRBD1 matches at 12 bases. The CDR3 extends over 16 amino acids. Trimming removed 1 base from V and 5 bases from J; junction bases left unmatched: 6. Germline CDR1 reads SEHNR; CDR2 reads FQNEAQ (reference sequence). The CDR3, as DNA: TGTGCCAGCAGCTTAGGATTCGGGACAGGGGGCAACGAGCAGTACTTC. Amino acids: CASSLGFGTGGNEQYF.

With respect to this clone: The identical CDR3 is also encoded by other nucleotide sequences in the sample. The chain joins TRBV9 to TRBJ2-1; no clear D gene. Germline lookup yields CDR1 SGDLS and CDR2 YYNGEE. The CDR3 runs 13 residues. V was clipped by 2 bases and J by 7 bases, with 10 bases between them. As DNA, the CDR3 is TGTGCCAGCAGCGTGGGTAATGGGAATGAGCAGTTCTTC. It is translated as CASSVGNGNEQFF.

This clone was seen more than once but under ten times. Other DNA sequences in the same sample also yield this CDR3. The rearrangement links TRBV27 to TRBJ1-5; D gene uncertain. This CDR3 contains 13 residues. CDR1 is MNHEY, CDR2 SMNVEV, per germline (reference sequence). The V and J ends lost 4 bases and 0 bases respectively, with 4 bases between them. This chain's CDR3 is CASSWSSNQPQHF. Written as DNA, the CDR3 is TGTGCCAGCAGTTGGAGTAGCAATCAGCCCCAGCATTTT.

The chain recombines TRBV15 with TRBJ1-2; 9 bases agree with TRBD1. Germline V lookup: CDR1 LNHNV, CDR2 YYDKDF (reference sequence). This CDR3 is 14 amino acids long. Trimming at V came to 5 bases and at J to 8 bases, leaving 9 bases not matched to a gene. The CDR3 region is CATSWGQGVRGYTF. The DNA for the CDR3 is TGTGCCACCAGCTGGGGACAGGGAGTTCGGGGCTACACCTTC. The variable domain in full, completed from reference TRBV15 and TRBJ1-2, reads DAMVIQNPRYQVTQFGKPVTLSCSQTLNHNVMYWYQQKSSQAPKLLFHYYDKDFNNEADTPDNFQSRRPNTSFCFLDIRSPGLGDTAMYLCATSWGQGVRGYTFGSGTRLTVV.

This clone turned up a few times. This chain joins TRBV21-1 and TRBJ1-2. TRBV21-1 is a recognized pseudogene. The CDR3 loop spans 12 amino acids. For the CDR3, the DNA is TGTGCCAGCAGCGACGGGACGGGTGGCTACACCTTC. It yields the protein CASSDGTGGYTF.